What follows are 20 T cell receptor beta chains derived from one specimen sequenced in a study of T cells in Graves' hyperthyroidism and ophthalmopathy. Amplification of TCR beta CDR3 regions was performed using RNA transcripts as template. HTBI primers were employed in a first-round RT-PCR of the TCR CDR3. TCRdb ran MiXCR on the multiplex PCR reads and lists one entry per CDR3 protein. The sample contains fewer than 550,000 distinct CDR3 sequences, more than 15% of which appear only once. Sequencing was performed on blood. The origin of the receptors is a woman aged 18-29 years with Graves' hyperthyroidism.

The chain couples TRBV4-1 to TRBJ2-7, with a tentative D call TRBD1 (6 bases). Trimming shortened V by 1 base and J by 2 bases, and 15 bases separated the two germline ends. CDR1 is MGHRA and CDR2 is YSYEKL in the germline V gene. This CDR3 region has 16 residues. The CDR3 region has the DNA TGCGCCAGCAGCCAAGTGGGGGCATATTCGACCTACGAGCAGTACTTC. It specifies CASSQVGAYSTYEQYF.

This clonotype appeared many times. The chain carries TRBV7-2 and TRBJ1-1; 8 bases map to TRBD1. The length of the CDR3 is 16 residues. The junction had 9 bases not matched to a gene; V was cut back by 1 base and J by 5 bases. Germline-derived CDR1 and CDR2 are SGHTA and FQGNSA. The CDR3 sequence is CASSLGGTGFRTEAFF. In DNA, the CDR3 is TGTGCCAGCAGCTTAGGCGGGACAGGTTTTAGGACTGAAGCTTTCTTT.

This clonotype has at least ten counts. The chain recombines TRBV2 with TRBJ1-2; D ambiguous. This CDR3 has 16 amino acids. With 1 base removed from V and 0 bases from J, the gap between germline ends came to 12 bases. CDR1 and CDR2 from the germline V gene are SNHLY and FYNNEI. The CDR3 DNA sequence: TGTGCCAGCAGTGAAGACCCGGCCCCAGCTAACTATGGCTACACCTTC. Residues: CASSEDPAPANYGYTF. The full variable domain, with the rest looked up from reference TRBV2 and TRBJ1-2, is EPEVTQTPSHQVTQMGQEVILRCVPISNHLYFYWYRQILGQKVEFLVSFYNNEISEKSEIFDDQFSVERPDGSNFTLKIRSTKLEDSAMYFCASSEDPAPANYGYTFGSGTRLTVV.

This clonotype occurred once. The rearrangement links TRBV20-1 to TRBJ2-3; 8 bases map to TRBD2. CDR1 is DFQATT, CDR2 SNEGSKA, per germline (reference sequence). V gave up 5 bases and J gave up 0 bases; unmatched junction bases: 10. The CDR3 consists of 16 residues. CDR3 nucleotides: TGCAGTGCTCCCGACTGGACTAGCTCTAGCACAGATACGCAGTATTTT. Translation gives CSAPDWTSSSTDTQYF.

At least ten counts were recorded for this clonotype. V gene TRBV7-8 combines with J gene TRBJ2-1; no clear D. The CDR3 is 22 amino acids. Trimming removed 3 bases at V and 0 bases at J, with 30 bases between. Per the germline V gene, CDR1 is SGHVS and CDR2 is FQNEAQ. DNA of the CDR3: TGTGCCAGCAGCTTTCAGAAAAAACCTGTTTCGGCTTGGTCTGGCTCCTACAATGAGCAGTTCTTC. It specifies CASSFQKKPVSAWSGSYNEQFF.

In its sample, this clonotype was seen many times. The CDR3 loop is CASSPRAGGRAYNEQFF. The CDR3, as DNA: TGTGCCAGCAGTCCAAGAGCGGGAGGGAGGGCCTACAATGAGCAGTTCTTC. V gene TRBV2 combines with J gene TRBJ2-1, with TRBD2 matching 10 bases. The V gene end was trimmed by 5 bases and the J gene end by 2 bases; junction bases not matched to a gene: 9. This CDR3 has 17 amino acids. The germline V gene encodes CDR1 SNHLY and CDR2 FYNNEI.

The rearrangement links TRBV7-2 to TRBJ2-5; TRBD2 matches 10 bases. This CDR3 comprises 16 residues. Unmatched junction bases numbered 6, after V lost 4 bases and J lost 1 base. CDR1 and CDR2 (germline): SGHTA, FQGNSA. This CDR3 is CASSSSSGGPQETQYF. The CDR3, as DNA: TGTGCCAGCAGCTCCTCTAGCGGGGGCCCCCAAGAGACCCAGTACTTC.

The chain couples TRBV4-2 to TRBJ2-3; tentatively, D is TRBD2 (7 bases). The CDR3 is 16 amino acids. From germline, CDR1 is LGHNA and CDR2 YNFKEQ. Trimming shortened V by 5 bases and J by 1 base, and 16 bases separated the two germline ends. The CDR3 DNA reads as TGTGCCAGCAGCTCTGCGGGGGCCGCCGGCACAGATACGCAGTATTTT. It encodes CASSSAGAAGTDTQYF.

This clonotype was observed many times. This chain connects TRBV2 to TRBJ2-7; TRBD2 matches 12 bases. This CDR3 has 19 amino acids. The V gene's germline CDR1 is SNHLY and CDR2 FYNNEI. V lost 4 bases, J lost 5 bases, and 18 bases stayed unmatched. The DNA of the CDR3 is TGTGCCAGCAGTGGACACCTTTACCCGGGACTAGCGGGCGGGGACGAGCAGTACTTC. It translates to CASSGHLYPGLAGGDEQYF.

This chain joins TRBV6-1 and TRBJ2-1, with D unresolved. Germline V lookup: CDR1 MNHNS, CDR2 SASEGT. The V end was cut by 8 bases, the J end by 0 bases, with 14 bases between. The CDR3 consists of 15 residues. The CDR3 nucleotides read TGTGCCAGCTCTTCAACTGCTAACTCCTACAATGAGCAGTTCTTC. Translation gives CASSSTANSYNEQFF.

This clonotype was counted at least ten times. The rearrangement uses TRBV2 and TRBJ2-2; 13 bases align to TRBD2. The junction had 5 bases not matched to a gene; V was cut back by 4 bases and J by 3 bases. The CDR3 loop spans 17 amino acids. Germline assignment: CDR1 SNHLY and CDR2 FYNNEI. CDR3 amino acids: CASSGTSGRLHTGELFF. CDR3 coding DNA: TGTGCCAGCAGTGGGACTAGCGGGAGATTGCACACCGGGGAGCTGTTTTTT.

This clonotype was detected ten times or more. This sequence joins TRBV3-1 and TRBJ2-1; 10 nucleotides line up with TRBD2. In germline, CDR1 is LGHDT, CDR2 YNNKEL (reference sequence). This CDR3 has 15 amino acids. V gave up 4 bases and J gave up 12 bases; unmatched junction bases: 12. The DNA of the CDR3 is TGTGCCAGCAGCCCTAGCGGGAGTCCGGTGGTGGGGCAGTTCTTC. Protein product: CASSPSGSPVVGQFF.

This clonotype showed up many times. V and J are TRBV20-1 and TRBJ2-3; 11 positions match TRBD1. CDR1 and CDR2 from the germline V gene are DFQATT and SNEGSKA (reference sequence). The CDR3 is 16 amino acids. The V segment lost 1 base and the J segment 3 bases; nucleotides outside the gene matches: 6. The CDR3 coding sequence is TGCAGTGCTAGAGGGACAGGGGGCCTGGTGACAGATACGCAGTATTTT. Translated, it gives CSARGTGGLVTDTQYF.

The chain employs TRBV6-5 and TRBJ2-2, with 8 nucleotides matching TRBD2. The ends lost 3 bases at V and 4 bases at J; junction bases unmatched: 4. Germline values: CDR1 MNHEY, CDR2 SVGAGI. The CDR3 extends over 15 amino acids. As DNA, the CDR3 is TGTGCCAGCAGTTATGTCGGGAGGGGCACCGGGGAGCTGTTTTTT. It codes for CASSYVGRGTGELFF.

This rearrangement joins TRBV16 to TRBJ2-3; 8 bases are a match to TRBD2. V shed 3 bases and J 0 bases; nucleotides not matched to a gene: 8. The CDR3 runs to 17 residues. Germline V gene lookup returns CDR1 KGHSY and CDR2 FQNENV. The CDR3 loop is CASSHPPAGGSTDTQYF. As DNA, the CDR3 is TGTGCCAGCAGCCATCCCCCCGCGGGGGGCAGCACAGATACGCAGTATTTT.

This clonotype was counted a few times. This chain connects TRBV19 to TRBJ1-2; 7 nucleotides agree with TRBD1. From germline, CDR1 is LNHDA and CDR2 SQIVND (reference sequence). The junction had 9 bases not matched to a gene; V was cut back by 1 base and J by 4 bases. The CDR3 spans 16 residues. The CDR3 here is CASSIARDREGYGYTF. CDR3 in DNA: TGTGCCAGTAGTATAGCCCGTGACAGGGAAGGCTATGGCTACACCTTC.

This clonotype was observed many times. The rearrangement joins TRBV7-3 to TRBJ1-1; D call uncertain. V was pared by 0 bases and J by 3 bases, with 5 bases between. The germline CDR1 and CDR2 sequences are SGHTA and FQGTGA. This CDR3 region has 13 residues. DNA of the CDR3: TGTGCCAGCAGCTTAACTCTTGACACTGAAGCTTTCTTT. It codes for CASSLTLDTEAFF.

This clonotype was recorded a few times. V and J are TRBV4-3 and TRBJ2-2; D might be TRBD1 (5 bases). Germline V CDR1 and CDR2: LGHNA, YSLEER. With 0 bases removed from V and 0 bases from J, the gap between germline ends came to 8 bases. The length of the CDR3 is 16 residues. The CDR3 sequence: CASSQDAGTNTGELFF. In DNA, the CDR3 is TGCGCCAGCAGCCAAGATGCAGGGACGAACACCGGGGAGCTGTTTTTT.

The genes are TRBV19 and TRBJ2-1; D might be TRBD2 (6 bases). This CDR3 spans 13 amino acids. Trimming left V 1 base short and J 9 bases short, with 10 bases between. The V gene's germline CDR1 is LNHDA and CDR2 SQIVND (reference sequence). The CDR3, as DNA: TGTGCCAGTAGTATAGGGGGAGGTGGTGAGCAGTTCTTC. Amino acid sequence: CASSIGGGGEQFF.

In its sample, this clonotype was seen many times. The chain employs TRBV7-2 and TRBJ2-5; TRBD2 might be the D (5 bases). Germline lookup yields CDR1 SGHTA and CDR2 FQGNSA. The V and J ends lost 3 bases and 2 bases respectively, with 16 bases between them. This CDR3 is 16 amino acids long. The CDR3 region has the DNA TGTGCCAGCAGCTTCGGCAACACGGGGTATCAAGAGACCCAGTACTTC. This gives the protein CASSFGNTGYQETQYF.